A selection of T cell receptor beta chains follows, all from one sample in a study of radiation and T cells in renal cell carcinoma. Libraries were prepared by immunoSEQ multiplex PCR; TCRdb keeps only in-frame clonotypes and omits some of them. The sample records about 160,000 clones, 88% being singletons. The sample was blood, taken from a patient whose treatment included radiotherapy and nephrectomy. Receptors originate from a woman aged 70-85 years with renal cell carcinoma. The CDR3 runs from the conserved cysteine through the conserved F or W. The order of the fields is CDR3 protein, CDR3 DNA, clone size, V gene, D gene, J gene. D genes are given only for firm matches. For some rows the clone size is stated as once, few or many, or as a class when expanded; others skip it.

CDR3aa: CASSSLRQNTGELFF
CDR3nt: TGTGCCAGCAGCTCGCTAAGACAGAACACCGGGGAGCTGTTTTTT
abundance: -
v_gene: TRBV7-9
d_gene: -
j_gene: TRBJ2-2

CDR3aa: CASSQIAAGQNTGELFF
CDR3nt: TGCGCCAGCAGCCAAATCGCCGCGGGACAGAACACCGGGGAGCTGTTTTTT
abundance: once
v_gene: TRBV4-3
d_gene: -
j_gene: TRBJ2-2

CDR3aa: CASSLGLGEKLFF
CDR3nt: TGTGCCAGCAGCTTGGGACTGGGGGAAAAACTGTTTTTT
abundance: -
v_gene: TRBV7-9
d_gene: -
j_gene: TRBJ1-4

CDR3aa: CASSIDRGSYNEQFF
CDR3nt: TGTGCCAGTAGTATTGACAGGGGTTCCTACAATGAGCAGTTCTTC
abundance: -
v_gene: TRBV19
d_gene: TRBD1
j_gene: TRBJ2-1

CDR3aa: CASSLSSASNTGELFF
CDR3nt: TGCGCCAGCAGCTTGTCCTCAGCTTCGAACACCGGGGAGCTGTTTTTT
abundance: -
v_gene: TRBV5-1
d_gene: -
j_gene: TRBJ2-2

CDR3aa: CASSTDRGSETQYF
CDR3nt: TGTGCCAGCAGCACAGACAGGGGGTCGGAGACCCAGTACTTC
abundance: -
v_gene: TRBV7-2
d_gene: TRBD1
j_gene: TRBJ2-5

CDR3aa: CASSLRQGDYGYTF
CDR3nt: TGTGCCAGCAGTTTACGGCAGGGGGACTATGGCTACACCTTC
abundance: -
v_gene: TRBV27
d_gene: TRBD1
j_gene: TRBJ1-2

CDR3aa: CASSLGGGETQYF
CDR3nt: TGTGCCAGCAGCTTGGGTGGCGGAGAGACCCAGTACTTC
abundance: -
v_gene: TRBV5-6
d_gene: -
j_gene: TRBJ2-5

CDR3aa: CASSLGQLNTGELFF
CDR3nt: TGCGCCAGCAGCTTGGGGCAGCTGAACACCGGGGAGCTGTTTTTT
abundance: once
v_gene: TRBV5-1
d_gene: -
j_gene: TRBJ2-2

CDR3aa: CASSPIRQGQYEQYF
CDR3nt: TGTGCCAGCAGCCCGATAAGACAGGGTCAGTACGAGCAGTACTTC
abundance: -
v_gene: TRBV5-6
d_gene: TRBD1
j_gene: TRBJ2-7

CDR3aa: CASSSLTGRETQYF
CDR3nt: TGTGCCAGTAGCTCCCTCACGGGGCGGGAGACCCAGTACTTC
abundance: few
v_gene: TRBV19
d_gene: -
j_gene: TRBJ2-5

CDR3aa: CASSWKDGYTF
CDR3nt: TGTGCCAGCAGCTGGAAGGATGGCTACACCTTC
abundance: -
v_gene: TRBV5-6
d_gene: -
j_gene: TRBJ1-2

CDR3aa: CASSLSGHIYEQYF
CDR3nt: TGTGCCAGCAGCTTATCGGGCCATATCTACGAGCAGTACTTC
abundance: -
v_gene: TRBV7-2
d_gene: -
j_gene: TRBJ2-7

CDR3aa: CASSGTGSYEQYF
CDR3nt: TGTGCCAGCAGCGGGACAGGTTCCTACGAGCAGTACTTC
abundance: -
v_gene: TRBV5-4
d_gene: TRBD1
j_gene: TRBJ2-7

CDR3aa: CASSSPQRGTASAQYF
CDR3nt: TGTGCCAGCAGTTCCCCCCAGCGGGGGACTGCCAGTGCGCAGTATTTT
abundance: -
v_gene: TRBV27
d_gene: TRBD2
j_gene: TRBJ2-3

CDR3aa: CASSLGQGATGELFF
CDR3nt: TGCGCCAGCAGCTTGGGACAGGGGGCAACCGGGGAGCTGTTTTTT
abundance: once
v_gene: TRBV5-1
d_gene: TRBD1
j_gene: TRBJ2-2

CDR3aa: CASSLGTGGGEQFF
CDR3nt: TGTGCCAGCAGCTTAGGTACAGGGGGCGGTGAGCAGTTCTTC
abundance: -
v_gene: TRBV7-9
d_gene: TRBD1
j_gene: TRBJ2-1

CDR3aa: CASSLRTGELFF
CDR3nt: TGTGCTAGCAGCTTACGGACCGGGGAGCTGTTTTTT
abundance: -
v_gene: TRBV7-7
d_gene: -
j_gene: TRBJ2-2

CDR3aa: CASRGEEGSYEQYF
CDR3nt: TGTGCCAGCAGGGGGGAGGAGGGTTCCTACGAGCAGTACTTC
abundance: -
v_gene: TRBV9
d_gene: -
j_gene: TRBJ2-7

CDR3aa: CASSLGGNEKLFF
CDR3nt: TGTGCCAGCAGCTTAGGAGGGAATGAAAAACTGTTTTTT
abundance: -
v_gene: TRBV7-9
d_gene: -
j_gene: TRBJ1-4

CDR3aa: CASSLVAGGAGGYTF
CDR3nt: TGTGCCAGCAGCTTGGTGGCAGGGGGGGCCGGTGGCTACACCTTC
abundance: -
v_gene: TRBV5-4
d_gene: TRBD1
j_gene: TRBJ1-2

CDR3aa: CASSLLAGGRETQYF
CDR3nt: TGTGCCAGCAGCTTACTAGCGGGGGGGCGGGAGACCCAGTACTTC
abundance: -
v_gene: TRBV7-2
d_gene: TRBD2
j_gene: TRBJ2-5

CDR3aa: CASSYNRDPLAGELFF
CDR3nt: TGTGCCAGCAGTTACAACCGGGACCCCCTCGCCGGGGAGCTGTTTTTT
abundance: -
v_gene: TRBV6-6
d_gene: -
j_gene: TRBJ2-2

CDR3aa: CASSQDVAAEAFF
CDR3nt: TGTGCCAGCAGCCAAGATGTGGCAGCTGAAGCTTTCTTT
abundance: -
v_gene: TRBV4-2
d_gene: -
j_gene: TRBJ1-1

CDR3aa: CASSLGGSGAEAFF
CDR3nt: TGTGCCAGCAGTTTGGGCGGATCCGGGGCTGAAGCTTTCTTT
abundance: -
v_gene: TRBV7-2
d_gene: -
j_gene: TRBJ1-1

CDR3aa: CASSRQLHYEQYF
CDR3nt: TGTGCCAGTAGTAGACAGCTACACTACGAGCAGTACTTC
abundance: -
v_gene: TRBV19
d_gene: -
j_gene: TRBJ2-7

CDR3aa: CASSAASGNQPQHF
CDR3nt: TGTGCCAGCAGCGCCGCCAGTGGCAATCAGCCCCAGCATTTT
abundance: -
v_gene: TRBV7-9
d_gene: -
j_gene: TRBJ1-5

CDR3aa: CASDTGTGNTIYF
CDR3nt: TGTGCCAGTGATACGGGGACTGGAAACACCATATATTTT
abundance: -
v_gene: TRBV6-6
d_gene: -
j_gene: TRBJ1-3

CDR3aa: CASIYQETQYF
CDR3nt: TGTGCCAGCATTTACCAAGAGACCCAGTACTTC
abundance: -
v_gene: TRBV6-1
d_gene: -
j_gene: TRBJ2-5

CDR3aa: CASRITGEGHYGYTF
CDR3nt: TGTGCCAGCAGGATTACAGGGGAAGGGCACTATGGCTACACCTTC
abundance: -
v_gene: TRBV2
d_gene: TRBD1
j_gene: TRBJ1-2

CDR3aa: CASSVGQLDGYTF
CDR3nt: TGTGCCAGCAGCGTCGGACAGCTTGATGGCTACACCTTC
abundance: -
v_gene: TRBV11-3
d_gene: -
j_gene: TRBJ1-2

CDR3aa: CATSRDAGAYNEQFF
CDR3nt: TGTGCCACCAGCAGAGATGCCGGGGCCTACAATGAGCAGTTCTTC
abundance: -
v_gene: TRBV15
d_gene: -
j_gene: TRBJ2-1

CDR3aa: CASTRTGSYNEQFF
CDR3nt: TGTGCCAGCACTCGGACAGGGAGCTACAATGAGCAGTTCTTC
abundance: -
v_gene: TRBV9
d_gene: TRBD1
j_gene: TRBJ2-1

CDR3aa: CASSLDPARQETQYF
CDR3nt: TGTGCCAGCAGCTTGGACCCAGCCCGCCAAGAGACCCAGTACTTC
abundance: -
v_gene: TRBV5-4
d_gene: -
j_gene: TRBJ2-5

CDR3aa: CASSFGQFGELFF
CDR3nt: TGTGCCAGCAGCTTTGGACAGTTCGGGGAGCTGTTTTTT
abundance: -
v_gene: TRBV7-9
d_gene: -
j_gene: TRBJ2-2

CDR3aa: CASSFDVGPQETQYF
CDR3nt: TGTGCCAGCAGCTTCGATGTAGGACCCCAAGAGACCCAGTACTTC
abundance: -
v_gene: TRBV7-2
d_gene: -
j_gene: TRBJ2-5

CDR3aa: CASSAVLAGASYEQYF
CDR3nt: TGTGCCAGTAGTGCCGTCCTAGCGGGGGCCTCCTACGAGCAGTACTTC
abundance: -
v_gene: TRBV19
d_gene: TRBD2
j_gene: TRBJ2-7

CDR3aa: CASSLVGGRGETQYF
CDR3nt: TGTGCCAGCAGCTTGGTTGGAGGGCGGGGGGAGACCCAGTACTTC
abundance: -
v_gene: TRBV5-4
d_gene: TRBD2
j_gene: TRBJ2-5

CDR3aa: CASSLGAKGFGTDTQYF
CDR3nt: TGTGCCAGCAGCTTAGGAGCAAAGGGGTTCGGCACAGATACGCAGTATTTT
abundance: -
v_gene: TRBV7-2
d_gene: -
j_gene: TRBJ2-3

CDR3aa: CASSPGTGGDSNQPQHF
CDR3nt: TGTGCCAGCAGCCCCGGGACAGGGGGCGATAGCAATCAGCCCCAGCATTTT
abundance: -
v_gene: TRBV5-8
d_gene: TRBD1
j_gene: TRBJ1-5

CDR3aa: CASSEWGVNTEAFF
CDR3nt: TGTGCCAGCAGTGAATGGGGAGTGAACACTGAAGCTTTCTTT
abundance: -
v_gene: TRBV2
d_gene: -
j_gene: TRBJ1-1

CDR3aa: CASNLAGEREQYF
CDR3nt: TGCGCCAGCAATCTAGCGGGGGAAAGGGAGCAGTACTTC
abundance: once
v_gene: TRBV10-1
d_gene: TRBD2
j_gene: TRBJ2-7

CDR3aa: CASSPMTSGGAREQFF
CDR3nt: TGTGCCAGCAGCCCCATGACTAGCGGGGGGGCAAGGGAGCAGTTCTTC
abundance: few
v_gene: TRBV14
d_gene: TRBD2
j_gene: TRBJ2-1